This is a list of T cell receptor beta chains from one sample in a study of cytomegalovirus exposure and HLA in healthy donors. Method: immunoSEQ multiplex PCR; TCRdb's copy keeps in-frame clones and lacks some. The table includes about 180,000 clones, 75% to 85% detected once. Specimen: PBMCs. The receptors were sampled from a girl aged 2-10 years in good health and CMV-seropositive. CDR3s include the opening cysteine and the closing phenylalanine or tryptophan. A D gene is named only where the DNA matches it firmly. The size entry is marked missing in some rows and otherwise reads once, few, many or a size class.

CDR3	DNA	D	size	V	J
CAITANRVGVTDTQYF	TGTGCCATCACTGCAAACAGGGTAGGGGTCACAGATACGCAGTATTTT	NA	once	TRBV10-3	TRBJ2-3
CASSLVPRGGNPDNQPQHF	TGTGCCAGCAGCTTAGTCCCCAGGGGCGGTAATCCAGACAATCAGCCCCAGCATTTT	NA	NA	TRBV7-7	TRBJ1-5
CASSSEGGPGEQFF	TGTGCCAGCAGTTCTGAGGGAGGGCCAGGTGAGCAGTTCTTC	TRBD2	NA	TRBV2	TRBJ2-1
CASSLWSRGQYGYTF	TGTGCCAGCAGTTTATGGTCCAGGGGCCAGTATGGCTACACCTTC	NA	NA	TRBV28	TRBJ1-2
CASSYGGSSYEQYF	TGTGCCAGCAGTTACGGGGGGAGCTCCTACGAGCAGTACTTC	TRBD2	NA	TRBV27	TRBJ2-7
CASIRSGGLYNEQFF	TGTGCCAGCATTCGTAGCGGGGGTTTATACAATGAGCAGTTCTTC	TRBD2	NA	TRBV28	TRBJ2-1
CASSIGRVNQPQHF	TGTGCCAGTAGTATAGGGAGGGTCAATCAGCCCCAGCATTTT	NA	NA	TRBV19	TRBJ1-5
CASSPGTLGYGYTF	TGTGCCAGCAGCCCAGGGACTTTAGGGTATGGCTACACCTTC	NA	NA	TRBV7-8	TRBJ1-2
CASSLSGSGQGYGYTF	TGTGCCAGCAGTTTATCTGGTTCCGGACAGGGGTATGGCTACACCTTC	TRBD1	NA	TRBV27	TRBJ1-2
CASSLGTGAGQPQHF	TGTGCCAGCAGTTTAGGGACAGGGGCAGGTCAGCCCCAGCATTTT	TRBD1	NA	TRBV27	TRBJ1-5
CASRGLTPSGANVLTF	TGTGCAAGCAGGGGCCTCACCCCCTCTGGGGCCAACGTCCTGACTTTC	NA	NA	TRBV19	TRBJ2-6
CASSVGVGYGYTF	TGTGCCAGCAGCGTCGGGGTCGGCTATGGCTACACCTTC	NA	NA	TRBV6-5	TRBJ1-2
CTSSLPRGGRFPDTQYF	TGCACCAGCAGTTTGCCGCGGGGGGGCCGGTTCCCAGATACGCAGTATTTT	NA	NA	TRBV1	TRBJ2-3
CSVEGLSSSYEQYF	TGCAGCGTTGAAGGACTGTCGAGCTCCTACGAGCAGTACTTC	NA	NA	TRBV29-1	TRBJ2-7
CASSQDGKGGTRPISPLHF	TGTGCCAGCAGCCAAGATGGGAAGGGAGGGACGAGACCGATTTCACCCCTCCACTTT	NA	NA	TRBV4-2	TRBJ1-6
CAISGASGSIDEQYF	TGTGCCATCAGCGGGGCTAGCGGGAGTATCGACGAGCAGTACTTC	TRBD2	NA	TRBV10-3	TRBJ2-7
CASSFLTENTEAFF	TGTGCCAGCAGCTTTCTGACAGAGAACACTGAAGCTTTCTTT	NA	NA	TRBV5-4	TRBJ1-1
CASSRELAGLEWEQFF	TGCGCCAGCAGCCGAGAACTAGCGGGCCTTGAATGGGAGCAGTTCTTC	TRBD2	NA	TRBV4-1	TRBJ2-1
CAWSVPPTPEAFF	TGTGCCTGGAGTGTACCCCCGACACCTGAAGCTTTCTTT	NA	NA	TRBV30	TRBJ1-1
CASSLPATFTGTVSNQPQHF	TGTGCCAGCAGCTTACCCGCTACGTTTACTGGGACAGTTAGCAATCAGCCCCAGCATTTT	TRBD1	NA	TRBV7-4	TRBJ1-5
CASSLDRGPIGTQYF	TGTGCCAGCAGCTTGGACAGGGGGCCAATTGGTACGCAGTATTTT	TRBD1	NA	TRBV7-8	TRBJ2-3
CASSPSAGAGELFF	TGTGCCAGCAGCCCATCAGCGGGAGCCGGGGAGCTGTTTTTT	TRBD2	NA	TRBV11-3	TRBJ2-2
CASSPEHPTQYF	TGTGCCAGCAGCCCTGAGCACCCGACCCAGTACTTC	NA	NA	TRBV7-8	TRBJ2-5
CAIHRDPNTEAFF	TGTGCCATCCACAGGGACCCGAACACTGAAGCTTTCTTT	NA	NA	TRBV10-3	TRBJ1-1
CASSPGLGPYEQYF	TGTGCCAGCAGCCCTGGTCTCGGTCCCTACGAGCAGTACTTC	NA	NA	TRBV11-3	TRBJ2-7
CASSSSINTQYF	TGTGCCAGCAGCTCAAGCATAAATACGCAGTATTTT	NA	NA	TRBV14	TRBJ2-3
CASSAQGYEQYF	TGTGCCAGCAGTGCACAGGGGTACGAGCAGTACTTC	TRBD1	NA	TRBV6-1	TRBJ2-7
CASSERGFANTGELFF	TGTGCCAGCAGTGAAAGGGGGTTCGCGAACACCGGGGAGCTGTTTTTT	NA	NA	TRBV2	TRBJ2-2
CASSQTQGHEQYF	TGTGCCAGCTCCCAAACACAGGGTCATGAGCAGTACTTC	NA	NA	TRBV6-5	TRBJ2-7
CASSSSGQGRTRGYTF	TGTGCCAGCAGCTCCTCCGGACAGGGAAGGACTAGGGGCTACACCTTC	TRBD1	NA	TRBV11-2	TRBJ1-2
CASSLTFGDSGANVLTF	TGTGCCAGCAGCTTAACATTCGGGGACTCTGGGGCCAACGTCCTGACTTTC	NA	NA	TRBV7-3	TRBJ2-6
CASSRGLDLYNEQFF	TGCGCCAGCAGCCGGGGACTAGATTTGTACAATGAGCAGTTCTTC	TRBD2	few	TRBV4-1	TRBJ2-1
CASSQSPAGGGGEQFF	TGTGCCAGCAGCCAATCCCCAGCGGGAGGGGGGGGTGAGCAGTTCTTC	TRBD2	once	TRBV14	TRBJ2-1
CATSRVSGTAVYEQYF	TGTGCCACCAGCAGAGTGTCCGGGACAGCAGTATACGAGCAGTACTTC	TRBD1	NA	TRBV15	TRBJ2-7
CASSVGEAPFVQYF	TGTGCCAGCAGCGTAGGAGAGGCACCCTTCGTGCAGTACTTC	NA	NA	TRBV9	TRBJ2-7
CASQGSPTGELFF	TGTGCCAGCCAGGGGTCCCCCACCGGGGAGCTGTTTTTT	NA	NA	TRBV11-3	TRBJ2-2
CASSYSGQGNYGYTF	TGTGCCAGCAGTTACTCAGGCCAGGGTAACTATGGCTACACCTTC	NA	NA	TRBV6-5	TRBJ1-2
CASHPLSASYGYTF	TGTGCCAGCCATCCCTTGTCAGCGAGCTATGGCTACACCTTC	NA	NA	TRBV6-1	TRBJ1-2